The 13 T cell receptor beta chains listed next were all sequenced from one sample in a study of a mutant IDH1 vaccine in newly diagnosed glioma. Clones were sequenced by immunoSEQ multiplex PCR, and TCRdb holds only the in-frame ones, with some missing. In the table there are 90,000 to 100,000 clones, 80% to 90% of which are singletons. Time point here: baseline, week 1 (first vaccination visit). Stated treatment: pre-vaccination baseline after standard-of-care therapy. The source was PBMCs, collected from a glioma patient treated with radiotherapy, temozolomide or both. The receptors derive from a woman between 45 and 60 years old with glioma.

V usage is TRBV18 and J usage is TRBJ2-7; 7 nucleotides agree with TRBD1. The junction had 8 bases not matched to a gene; V was cut back by 5 bases and J by 4 bases. Germline CDR1 KGHSH, CDR2 LQKENI. This CDR3 is built from 14 residues. The CDR3 loop is CASSSGTEPYEQYF. In DNA form, the CDR3 reads TGTGCCAGCTCATCGGGGACAGAACCTTACGAGCAGTACTTC.

On this clone itself: The germline gene is not matched at one end of the junction; a read error may be the cause. CDR3 region: CSVTLTGGYNTPLHF. The CDR3 DNA follows: TGCAGCGTTACCCTTACGGGGGGTTATAATACACCCCTCCACTTT. The chain joins TRBV29-1 to TRBJ1-6, with a possible D match to TRBD1 (5 bases). The CDR3 runs 15 residues. Germline-derived CDR1 and CDR2 are SQVTM and ANQGSEA.

This chain uses TRBV27 with TRBJ2-7; tentative D call: TRBD2 (5 bases). Germline CDR1 is MNHEY and CDR2 is SMNVEV (reference sequence). Trimming removed 6 bases from V and 3 bases from J, with 12 bases in between. The CDR3 extends over 13 amino acids. This CDR3 is CASSPTGIYEQYF. The CDR3 region has the DNA TGTGCCAGCAGCCCGACGGGGATCTACGAGCAGTACTTC.

This chain connects TRBV28 to TRBJ1-5, with D unresolved. This CDR3 contains 13 residues. Per germline, CDR1 MDHEN and CDR2 SYDVKM. V was clipped by 3 bases and J by 0 bases, with 3 bases between them. This CDR3 reads CASSFDSNQPQHF. In DNA, the CDR3 is TGTGCCAGCAGTTTCGATAGCAATCAGCCCCAGCATTTT.

This clone was counted once. V usage is TRBV5-1 and J usage is TRBJ2-1; 11 positions match TRBD1. CDR3 length equals 14 residues. Per the germline V gene, CDR1 is SGHRS and CDR2 is YFSETQ. J lost 6 bases, V lost 4 bases, and 3 bases had no gene match. CDR3 DNA: TGCGCCAGCAGCCCGGGACAGGGGGGCAATGAGCAGTTCTTC. Translation gives CASSPGQGGNEQFF.

This chain joins TRBV5-4 and TRBJ2-3, with a weak D call TRBD2 (6 bases). Trimming took off 4 bases at V and 4 bases at J, with 13 bases between the two ends. The germline V gene has CDR1 SGHNT and CDR2 YYREEE (reference sequence). This CDR3 is built from 14 residues. The CDR3 is CASSRGAGSDTQYF. The CDR3, as DNA: TGTGCCAGCAGCCGAGGGGCGGGATCAGATACGCAGTATTTT.

This chain uses TRBV29-1 with TRBJ2-1; D perhaps matches TRBD2 (6 bases). In germline, CDR1 is SQVTM, CDR2 ANQGSEA. V lost 7 bases and J 0 bases, leaving 16 bases between the germline ends. CDR3 size: 15 residues. The CDR3 sequence: CSALGSSNSYNEQFF. The CDR3 DNA reads as TGCAGCGCCCTCGGGAGTAGTAACTCCTACAATGAGCAGTTCTTC.

The genes are TRBV5-1 and TRBJ2-5; 8 bases agree with TRBD2. This CDR3 has 13 amino acids. Trimming cost V 5 bases and J 6 bases; bases outside gene matches: 6. Germline values: CDR1 SGHRS, CDR2 YFSETQ. CDR3 DNA: TGCGCCAGCAGAAATAGCGGGATGCAGACCCAGTACTTC. This codes for CASRNSGMQTQYF.

The chain has TRBV19 and TRBJ1-6; the D gene is possibly TRBD1 (6 bases). Trimming stripped 7 bases from V and 7 bases from J, with 11 bases between. The CDR3 sequence is 13 residues long. Germline CDR1 and CDR2: LNHDA and SQIVND (reference sequence). CDR3 amino acids: CASNNRGNSPLHF. The CDR3 DNA sequence: TGTGCCAGTAACAATAGGGGGAATTCACCCCTCCACTTT. Based on the CDR3 plus reference TRBV19 and TRBJ1-6, the full variable domain is DGGITQSPKYLFRKEGQNVTLSCEQNLNHDAMYWYRQDPGQGLRLIYYSQIVNDFQKGDIAEGYSVSREKKESFPLTVTSAQKNPTAFYLCASNNRGNSPLHFGNGTRLTVT.

The rearrangement uses TRBV5-1 and TRBJ2-1; 11 bases line up with TRBD2. Losses at the gene ends were 4 bases for V and 11 bases for J; bases not matched to a gene: 8. Germline V gene sequence: CDR1 SGHRS, CDR2 YFSETQ. The CDR3 is 14 amino acids. CDR3 DNA: TGCGCCAGCAGCCCGGGACTAGCGGAAGACCAGCAGTTCTTC. It specifies CASSPGLAEDQQFF.

This clone appeared a single time. The chain couples TRBV19 to TRBJ2-1, with D perhaps being TRBD1 or TRBD2 (5 bases each). The CDR3 has 18 residues. V was pared by 1 base and J by 4 bases, with 20 bases between. CDR1 is LNHDA and CDR2 is SQIVND in the germline V gene (reference sequence). The CDR3 DNA is TGTGCCAGTAGTATAGGTTTCAAGGCGGGCAGGGAGTACAATGAGCAGTTCTTC. This encodes CASSIGFKAGREYNEQFF.

The chain uses TRBV28 and TRBJ2-2; TRBD1 might be the D (6 bases). The CDR3 has 16 residues. Germline V gene data show CDR1 as MDHEN and CDR2 as SYDVKM. Trimming cost V 8 bases and J 4 bases, with 20 bases left between them. CDR3 region: CASAHSTGMGTGELFF. The CDR3 coding sequence is TGTGCCAGCGCTCACTCGACAGGCATGGGCACCGGGGAGCTGTTTTTT.

The genes are TRBV19 and TRBJ2-1; maybe TRBD1 (5 bases). Per germline, CDR1 LNHDA and CDR2 SQIVND (reference sequence). V dropped 7 bases and J dropped 5 bases, with 18 bases sitting between them. The CDR3 has 15 residues. The CDR3 DNA is TGTGCCAGTACCCACGGACACCTACAAGACAATGAGCAGTTCTTC. Encoded protein: CASTHGHLQDNEQFF.